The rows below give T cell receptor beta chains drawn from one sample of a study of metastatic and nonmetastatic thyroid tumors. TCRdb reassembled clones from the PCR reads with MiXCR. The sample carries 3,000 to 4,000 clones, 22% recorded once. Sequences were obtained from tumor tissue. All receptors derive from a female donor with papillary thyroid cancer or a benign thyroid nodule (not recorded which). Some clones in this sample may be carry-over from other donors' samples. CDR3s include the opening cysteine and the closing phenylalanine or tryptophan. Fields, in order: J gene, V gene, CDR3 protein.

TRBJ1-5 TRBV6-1 CASSSKHF
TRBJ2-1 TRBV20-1 CSATPLAGSNEQFF
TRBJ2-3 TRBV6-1 CASRATGIHTDTQYF
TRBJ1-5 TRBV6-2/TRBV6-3 CASSYAPGMGQPQHF
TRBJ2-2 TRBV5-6 CASSFRLAPNTGELFF
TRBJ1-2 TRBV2 CASSEEDTYGYTF
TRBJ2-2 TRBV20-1 CSASRRDPGELFF
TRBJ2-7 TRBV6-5 CASSYKTAGNSYEQYF
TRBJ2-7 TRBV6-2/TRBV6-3 CASSYLGWTGVPYF
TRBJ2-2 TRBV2 CASSDMGTGELFF
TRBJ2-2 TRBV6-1 CASRQDSGSGTGELFF
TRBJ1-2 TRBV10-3 CAISESGGDYGYTF
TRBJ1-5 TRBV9 CASSVDQDQPQHF
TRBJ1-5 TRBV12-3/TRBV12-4 CASSLGYSEIQPQHF
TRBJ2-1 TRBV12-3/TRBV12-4 CASGGSNYNEQFF
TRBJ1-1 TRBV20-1 CSARVGGSMNTEAFF
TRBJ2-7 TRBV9 CASSVEGYPYEQYF
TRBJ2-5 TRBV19 CASSMWGGPETQYF
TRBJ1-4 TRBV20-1 CSAEGRVNEKLFF
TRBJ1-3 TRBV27 CASSRTGAGGNTIYF
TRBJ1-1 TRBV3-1 CASSLPPNTEAFF
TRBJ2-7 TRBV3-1 CASSQRISSYEQYF
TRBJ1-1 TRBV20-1 CSAEGRIGNTEAFF
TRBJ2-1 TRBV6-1 CASRTSWDEQFF
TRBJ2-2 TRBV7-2 CASSPTPGQGATGELFF
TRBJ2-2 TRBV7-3 CASSWAVGRELFF
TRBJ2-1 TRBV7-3 CASSPAGGEQFF
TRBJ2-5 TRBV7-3 CASSGASGDGPLETQYF
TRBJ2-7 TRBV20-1 CSARHRDRGLREQYF
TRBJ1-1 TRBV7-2 CASSFSTGEAFF
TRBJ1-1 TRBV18 CASSPQPASTEAFF
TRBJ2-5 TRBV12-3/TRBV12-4 CASRPGTGVQETQYF
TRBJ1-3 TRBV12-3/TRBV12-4 CASSSVELGGNTIYF
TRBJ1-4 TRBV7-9 CASSLQQGGGEKLFF
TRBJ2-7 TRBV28 CASSLILAGQSYEQYF
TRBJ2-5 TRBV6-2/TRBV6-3 CASSYSSETQYF
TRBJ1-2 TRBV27 CASRGLDRYYGYTF
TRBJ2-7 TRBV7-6 CASSPLASYEQYF
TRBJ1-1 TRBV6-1 CASSQLDQGNTEAFF
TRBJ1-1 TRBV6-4 CASRLRTANTEAFF
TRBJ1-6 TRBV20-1 CSAETGLGNSPLHF
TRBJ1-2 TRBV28 CASRQGAGGYTF
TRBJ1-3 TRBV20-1 CSASSHSGNTIYF
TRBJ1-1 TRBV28 CASRWGLFGGMAFF
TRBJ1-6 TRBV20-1 CSATSGTPNSPLHF